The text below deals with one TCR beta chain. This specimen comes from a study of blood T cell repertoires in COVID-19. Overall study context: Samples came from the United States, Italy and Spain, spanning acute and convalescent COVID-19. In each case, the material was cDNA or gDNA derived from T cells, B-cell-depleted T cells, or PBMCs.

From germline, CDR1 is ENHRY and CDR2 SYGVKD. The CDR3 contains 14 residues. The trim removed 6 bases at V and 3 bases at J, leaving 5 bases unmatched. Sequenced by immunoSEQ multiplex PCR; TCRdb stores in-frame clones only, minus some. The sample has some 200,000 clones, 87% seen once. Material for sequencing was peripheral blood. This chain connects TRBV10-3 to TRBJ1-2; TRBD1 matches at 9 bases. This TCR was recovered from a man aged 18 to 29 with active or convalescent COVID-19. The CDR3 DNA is TGTGCCATCAGGGGGGGACAGGGTGACTATGGCTACACCTTC. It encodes CAIRGGQGDYGYTF.